This TCR beta chain emerged from a study of shared clonotypes between healthy human individuals. Naive CD8 cells, CD45RO-negative and positively selected for CCR7, excluded terminally differentiated effector memory CD45RA+ cells. The CDR3 length is 15 residues. The germline CDR1 and CDR2 sequences are MDHEN and SYDVKM. Trimming stripped 1 base from V and 3 bases from J, with 10 bases between. Findings of the study overall: The sampled material consisted only of blood, and tissue repertoires are likely to differ.

Running of the assay took place at deep level. Method: immunoSEQ multiplex PCR; TCRdb's copy keeps in-frame clones and lacks some. This table has roughly 650,000 clones, 95% to 96% appearing once. A word on this clone: Its specificity is unknown.

The sequenced sample was naive CD8+ T cells sorted from blood. This clonotype originated in a woman in her twenties or thirties in good health. J is TRBJ1-5 and V is TRBV28; D is ambiguous. The CDR3 protein is CASSLLDGLNQPQHF. In DNA form, the CDR3 reads TGTGCCAGCAGTTTATTGGACGGACTCAATCAGCCCCAGCATTTT.